This paragraph covers one T cell receptor beta chain sequence. The source of the sample is a study of blood T cell repertoires in COVID-19. Turning to the study itself: PBMCs, B-cell-depleted T cells, or T cells were the source of the cDNA or gDNA that made up the material.

The repertoire was sequenced with immunoSEQ multiplex PCR; TCRdb's copy has only in-frame clones and lacks some. The data show roughly 440,000 clones, approximately 88% seen once. Germline loops: CDR1 MNHNS, CDR2 SASEGT. This CDR3 is built from 14 residues. The V end lost 3 bases, the J end lost 4 bases, and 12 bases lay between the germline ends. The sequence was obtained from a woman aged 50 to 60 with COVID-19, enrolled during active disease. The chain couples TRBV6-1 to TRBJ1-2; tentatively, D is TRBD1 (5 bases). Material: peripheral blood. This CDR3 reads CASSESHGGYGYTF. Written as DNA, the CDR3 is TGTGCCAGCAGTGAGAGCCACGGGGGCTATGGCTACACCTTC.